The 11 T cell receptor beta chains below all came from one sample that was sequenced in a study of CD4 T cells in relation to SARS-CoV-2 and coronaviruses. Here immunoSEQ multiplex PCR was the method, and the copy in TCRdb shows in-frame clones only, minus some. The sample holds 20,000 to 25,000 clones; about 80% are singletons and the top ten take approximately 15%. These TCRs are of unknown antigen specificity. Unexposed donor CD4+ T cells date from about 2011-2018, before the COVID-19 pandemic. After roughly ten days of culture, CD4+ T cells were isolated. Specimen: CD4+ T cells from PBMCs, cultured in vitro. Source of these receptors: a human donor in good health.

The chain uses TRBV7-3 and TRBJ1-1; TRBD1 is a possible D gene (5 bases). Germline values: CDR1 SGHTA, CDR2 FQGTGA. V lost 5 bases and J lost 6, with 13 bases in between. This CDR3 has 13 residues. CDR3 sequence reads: CASSPGGASEAFF. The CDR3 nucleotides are TGTGCCAGCAGCCCAGGAGGGGCCTCTGAAGCTTTCTTT.

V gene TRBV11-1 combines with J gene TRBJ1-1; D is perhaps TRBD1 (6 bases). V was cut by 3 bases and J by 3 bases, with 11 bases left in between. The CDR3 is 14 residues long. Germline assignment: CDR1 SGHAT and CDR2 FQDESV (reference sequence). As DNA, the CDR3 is TGTGCCAGCAGCTTGACAGGTTCGGACACTGAAGCTTTCTTT. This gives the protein CASSLTGSDTEAFF.

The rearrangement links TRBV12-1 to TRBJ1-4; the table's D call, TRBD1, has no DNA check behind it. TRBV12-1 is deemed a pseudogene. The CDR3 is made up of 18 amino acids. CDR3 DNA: TGTGCCAGCAGCTTGACCCAATACAGGGGGCGAGAAGGTGAAAAACTGTTTTTT. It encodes CASSLTQYRGREGEKLFF.

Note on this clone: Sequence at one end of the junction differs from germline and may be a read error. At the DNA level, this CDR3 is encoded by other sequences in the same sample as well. The CDR3 DNA sequence: TGTGCTAGCAGTTTGCCCGATAATTCACCCCTCCACTTT. This translates into CASSLPDNSPLHF. This sequence joins TRBV28 and TRBJ1-6; D is ambiguous. CDR3 length equals 13 residues. Germline values: CDR1 MDHEN, CDR2 SYDVKM.

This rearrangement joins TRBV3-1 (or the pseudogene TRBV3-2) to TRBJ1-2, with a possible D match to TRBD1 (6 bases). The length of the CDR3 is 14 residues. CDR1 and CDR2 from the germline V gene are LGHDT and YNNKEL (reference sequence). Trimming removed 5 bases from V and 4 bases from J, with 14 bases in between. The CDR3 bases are TGTGCCAGCAGCGTTCGACAGGCCTCCTATGGCTACACCTTC. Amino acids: CASSVRQASYGYTF.

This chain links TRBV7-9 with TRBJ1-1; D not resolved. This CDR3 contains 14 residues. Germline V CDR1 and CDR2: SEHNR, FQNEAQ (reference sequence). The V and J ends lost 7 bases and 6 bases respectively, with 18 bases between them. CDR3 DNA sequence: TGTGCCAGCACCCCGTCCCTAGATAACGCTGAAGCTTTCTTT. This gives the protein CASTPSLDNAEAFF.

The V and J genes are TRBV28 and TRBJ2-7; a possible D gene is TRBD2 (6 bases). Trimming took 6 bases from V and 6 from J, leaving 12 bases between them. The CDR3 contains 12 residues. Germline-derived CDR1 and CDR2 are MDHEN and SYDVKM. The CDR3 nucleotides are TGTGCCAGCAGAAGGGAGGTTGGCGAGCAGTACTTC. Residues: CASRREVGEQYF.

Written as DNA, the CDR3 is TGTGCCTGGAGTGACGGGACACCGGTCGCGGCGACCCAGTACTTC. It encodes CAWSDGTPVAATQYF. The chain uses TRBV30 and TRBJ2-5, with D possibly TRBD1 on 6 matching bases. Deletions cut 1 base from V and 7 bases from J, with 19 bases between. This CDR3 has 15 amino acids. Germline-derived CDR1 and CDR2 are GTSNPN and SVGIG (reference sequence).

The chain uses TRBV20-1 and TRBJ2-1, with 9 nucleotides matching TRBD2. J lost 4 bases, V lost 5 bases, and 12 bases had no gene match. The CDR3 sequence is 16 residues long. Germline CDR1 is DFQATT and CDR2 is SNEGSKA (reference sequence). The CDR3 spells CSARGLAGDSYNEQFF. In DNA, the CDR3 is TGCAGTGCTCGTGGGTTAGCGGGAGATAGTTACAATGAGCAGTTCTTC.

The CDR3: CASSPTGSNQPQHF. In DNA, the CDR3 is TGTGCCAGCAGCCCGACAGGAAGCAATCAGCCCCAGCATTTT. The J gene is TRBJ1-5, the V gene TRBV2; a weak D match, TRBD1 (6 bases). This CDR3 has 14 residues. From germline, CDR1 is SNHLY and CDR2 FYNNEI. V lost 6 bases, J lost 1 base, and 10 bases lay in between.

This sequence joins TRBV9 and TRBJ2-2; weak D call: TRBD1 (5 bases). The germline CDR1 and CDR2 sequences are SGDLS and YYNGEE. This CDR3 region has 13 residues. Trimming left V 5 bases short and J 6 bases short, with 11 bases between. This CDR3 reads CASSAQVPGELFF. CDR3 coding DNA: TGTGCCAGCAGTGCACAGGTACCCGGGGAGCTGTTTTTT.